Presented here are 2 T cell receptor beta chains from one specimen sequenced in a study of blood T cell repertoires in COVID-19. Some clones are missing from TCRdb's copy, which holds only in-frame ones; the method was immunoSEQ multiplex PCR. The profile shows about 230,000 clones, about nine tenths of them singletons. Sequenced material: PBMCs or T cells enriched from blood (not recorded which). These receptors all stem from a man between 18 and 29 years old who had recovered from COVID-19.

The chain has TRBV27 and TRBJ2-1, with a tentative D call TRBD2 (6 bases). Per the germline V gene, CDR1 is MNHEY and CDR2 is SMNVEV (reference sequence). The V end lost 2 bases, the J end lost 2 bases, and 16 bases lay between the germline ends. CDR3 length: 17 amino acids. Written as DNA, the CDR3 is TGTGCCAGCAGTTTAGGGGGGATGGATGGCGCCTACAATGAGCAGTTCTTC. Amino acid sequence: CASSLGGMDGAYNEQFF.

This chain joins TRBV12-2 and TRBJ1-2; TRBD1 is the table's D call and was not checked against the DNA. TRBV12-2 is a known pseudogene. The CDR3 has 17 residues. Here the CDR3 DNA reads TGTGCAAGTCGCTTATCTACCTACGGCAGGGCAAGCTATGGCTACACCTTC. As protein: CASRLSTYGRASYGYTF.